What follows is one T cell receptor (beta chain) and its context. The antigen is unknown. This entry comes from a study of T-cell memory formation after mild COVID-19. Findings of the study overall: Largely, contracting CD4+ clones fell within CM and EM, and contracting CD8+ clones within EMRA. Clones shrinking from day 15 to 85 showed even CD4/CD8 mixes; later expanders tilted CD4+.

TCRdb processed the 5' RACE reads anew with MiXCR; each CDR3 protein has one entry. The repertoire holds hundreds of thousands of distinct CDR3 sequences, with about 23% as singletons. CDR3 length: 16 amino acids. Trimming at V came to 0 bases and at J to 3 bases, leaving 7 bases not matched to a gene. The germline V gene encodes CDR1 LNHDA and CDR2 SQIVND (reference sequence). The sequenced sample was PBMCs or a T cell subset sorted from them (not recorded which). The chain recombines TRBV19 with TRBJ2-7; 8 bases match TRBD1. The source is an adult woman who had mild COVID-19 (a few samples of this study predate the infection). Cell type and time point are not known. The CDR3 bases are TGTGCCAGTAGTATAGATCTTCGACAGGGGTACTACGAGCAGTACTTC. Protein sequence: CASSIDLRQGYYEQYF.